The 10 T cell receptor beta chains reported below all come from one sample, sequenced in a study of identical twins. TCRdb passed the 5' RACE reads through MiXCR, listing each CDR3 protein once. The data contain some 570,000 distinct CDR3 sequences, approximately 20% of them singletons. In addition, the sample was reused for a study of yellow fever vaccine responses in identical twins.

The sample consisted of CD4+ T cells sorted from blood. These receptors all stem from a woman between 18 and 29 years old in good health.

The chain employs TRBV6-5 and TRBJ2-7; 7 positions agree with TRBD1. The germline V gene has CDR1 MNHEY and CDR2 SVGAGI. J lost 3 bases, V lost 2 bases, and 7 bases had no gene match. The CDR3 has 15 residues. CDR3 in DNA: TGTGCCAGCAGTTACGGGGACAGCTGGATCTACGAGCAGTACTTC. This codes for CASSYGDSWIYEQYF.

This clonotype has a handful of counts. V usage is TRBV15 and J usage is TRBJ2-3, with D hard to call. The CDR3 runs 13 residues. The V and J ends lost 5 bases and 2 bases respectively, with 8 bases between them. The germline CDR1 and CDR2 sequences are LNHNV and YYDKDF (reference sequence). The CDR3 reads CATSGLFTDTQYF. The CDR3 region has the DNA TGTGCCACCAGCGGCTTATTCACAGATACGCAGTATTTT.

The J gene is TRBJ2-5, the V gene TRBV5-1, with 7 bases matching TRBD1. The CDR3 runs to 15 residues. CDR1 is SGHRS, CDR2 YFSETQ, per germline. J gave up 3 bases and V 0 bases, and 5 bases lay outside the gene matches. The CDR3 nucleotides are TGCGCCAGCAGCTTGGGAGACAGGGCTAAAGAGACCCAGTACTTC. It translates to CASSLGDRAKETQYF.

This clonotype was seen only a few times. CDR3 DNA sequence: TGCGCCAGCAGCTTTGGGGTCCCAAACACTGAAGCTTTCTTT. It specifies CASSFGVPNTEAFF. The chain combines TRBV5-1 with TRBJ1-1; D unclear. V was clipped by 2 bases and J by 2 bases, with 10 bases between them. The CDR3 consists of 14 residues. From germline, CDR1 is SGHRS and CDR2 YFSETQ.

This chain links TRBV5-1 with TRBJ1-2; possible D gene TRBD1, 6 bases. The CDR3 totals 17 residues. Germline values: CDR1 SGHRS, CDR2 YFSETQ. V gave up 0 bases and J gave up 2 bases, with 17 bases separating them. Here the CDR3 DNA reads TGCGCCAGCAGCTTGGGAGACAGGTCCCTACTCAACTATGGCTACACCTTC. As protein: CASSLGDRSLLNYGYTF. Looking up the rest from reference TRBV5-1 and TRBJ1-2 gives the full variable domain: KAGVTQTPRYLIKTRGQQVTLSCSPISGHRSVSWYQQTPGQGLQFLFEYFSETQRNKGNFPGRFSGRQFSNSRSEMNVSTLELGDSALYLCASSLGDRSLLNYGYTFGSGTRLTVV.

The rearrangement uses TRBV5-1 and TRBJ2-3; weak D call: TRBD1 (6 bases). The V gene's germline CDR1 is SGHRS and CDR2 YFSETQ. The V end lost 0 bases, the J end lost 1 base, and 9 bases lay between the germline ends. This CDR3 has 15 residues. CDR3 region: CASSLEGVGTDTQYF. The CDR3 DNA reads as TGCGCCAGCAGCTTGGAGGGGGTTGGCACAGATACGCAGTATTTT.

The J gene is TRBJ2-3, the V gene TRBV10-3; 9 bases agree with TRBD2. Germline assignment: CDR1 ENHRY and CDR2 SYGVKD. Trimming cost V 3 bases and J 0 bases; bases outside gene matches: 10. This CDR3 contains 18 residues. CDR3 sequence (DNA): TGTGCCATCAGTGACCCGACTAGCGGACAAACTAGCACAGATACGCAGTATTTT. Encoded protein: CAISDPTSGQTSTDTQYF.

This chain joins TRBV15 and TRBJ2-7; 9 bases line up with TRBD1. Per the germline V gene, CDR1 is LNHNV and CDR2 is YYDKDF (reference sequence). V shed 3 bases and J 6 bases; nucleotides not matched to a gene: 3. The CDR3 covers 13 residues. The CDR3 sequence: CATSRWTGVEQYF. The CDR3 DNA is TGTGCCACCAGCAGGTGGACAGGGGTCGAGCAGTACTTC. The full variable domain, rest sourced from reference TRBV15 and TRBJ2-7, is DAMVIQNPRYQVTQFGKPVTLSCSQTLNHNVMYWYQQKSSQAPKLLFHYYDKDFNNEADTPDNFQSRRPNTSFCFLDIRSPGLGDTAMYLCATSRWTGVEQYFGPGTRLTVT.

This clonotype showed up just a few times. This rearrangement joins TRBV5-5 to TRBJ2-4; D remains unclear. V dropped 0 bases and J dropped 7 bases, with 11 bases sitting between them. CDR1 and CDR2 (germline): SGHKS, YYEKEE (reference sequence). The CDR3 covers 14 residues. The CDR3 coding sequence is TGTGCCAGCAGCTTGGGAGTGGGTATGAACATTCAGTACTTC. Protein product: CASSLGVGMNIQYF.

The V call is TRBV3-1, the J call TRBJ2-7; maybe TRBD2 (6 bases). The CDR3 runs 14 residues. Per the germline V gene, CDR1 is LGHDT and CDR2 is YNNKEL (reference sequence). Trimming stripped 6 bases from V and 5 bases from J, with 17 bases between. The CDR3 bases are TGTGCCAGCAGACCAGGGAGGAAGGGAAACGAGCAGTACGTC. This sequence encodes CASRPGRKGNEQYV.